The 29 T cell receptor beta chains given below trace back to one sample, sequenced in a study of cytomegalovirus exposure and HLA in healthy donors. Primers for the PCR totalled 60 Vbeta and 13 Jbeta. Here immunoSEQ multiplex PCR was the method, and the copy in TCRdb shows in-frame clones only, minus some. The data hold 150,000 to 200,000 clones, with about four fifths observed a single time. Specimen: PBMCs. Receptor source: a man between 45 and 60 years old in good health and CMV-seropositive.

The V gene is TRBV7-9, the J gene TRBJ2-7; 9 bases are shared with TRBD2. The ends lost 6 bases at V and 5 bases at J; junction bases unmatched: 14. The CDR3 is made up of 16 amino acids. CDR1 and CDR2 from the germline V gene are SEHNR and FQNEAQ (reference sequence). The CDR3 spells CASRNRKGLALDEQYF. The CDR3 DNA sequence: TGTGCCAGCAGAAACCGCAAGGGACTAGCTTTGGACGAGCAGTACTTC. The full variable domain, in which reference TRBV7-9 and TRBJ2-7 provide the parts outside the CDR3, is DTGVSQNPRHKITKRGQNVTFRCDPISEHNRLYWYRQTLGQGPEFLTYFQNEAQLEKSRLLSDRFSAERPKGSFSTLEIQRTEQGDSAMYLCASRNRKGLALDEQYFGPGTRLTVT.

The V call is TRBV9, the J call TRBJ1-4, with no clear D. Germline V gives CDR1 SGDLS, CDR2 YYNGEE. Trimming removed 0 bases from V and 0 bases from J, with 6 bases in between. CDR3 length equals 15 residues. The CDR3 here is CASSVEGATNEKLFF. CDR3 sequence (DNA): TGTGCCAGCAGCGTAGAAGGAGCAACTAATGAAAAACTGTTTTTT.

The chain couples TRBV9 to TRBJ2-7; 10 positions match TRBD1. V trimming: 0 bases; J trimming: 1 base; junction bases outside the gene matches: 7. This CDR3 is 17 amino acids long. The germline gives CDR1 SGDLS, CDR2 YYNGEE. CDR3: CASSVALGTGESYEQYF. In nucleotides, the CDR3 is TGTGCCAGCAGCGTAGCTTTGGGGACAGGGGAATCCTACGAGCAGTACTTC.

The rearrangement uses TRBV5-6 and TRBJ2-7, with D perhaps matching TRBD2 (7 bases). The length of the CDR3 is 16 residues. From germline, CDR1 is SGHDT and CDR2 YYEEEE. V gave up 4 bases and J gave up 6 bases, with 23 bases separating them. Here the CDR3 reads CASSPPIYREGSEQYF. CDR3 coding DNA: TGTGCCAGCAGCCCCCCGATCTACAGGGAGGGGAGCGAGCAGTACTTC.

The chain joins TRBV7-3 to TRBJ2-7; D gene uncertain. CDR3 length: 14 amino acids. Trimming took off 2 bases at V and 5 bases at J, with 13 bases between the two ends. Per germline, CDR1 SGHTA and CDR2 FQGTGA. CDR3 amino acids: CASSLLGGRDEQYF. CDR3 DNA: TGTGCCAGCAGCTTACTTGGTGGGCGCGACGAGCAGTACTTC.

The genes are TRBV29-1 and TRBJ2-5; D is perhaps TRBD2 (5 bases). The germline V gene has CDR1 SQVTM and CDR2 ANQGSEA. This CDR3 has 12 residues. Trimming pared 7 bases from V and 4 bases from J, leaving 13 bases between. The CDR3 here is CSGASWGETQYF. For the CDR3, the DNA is TGCAGCGGGGCTAGCTGGGGAGAGACCCAGTACTTC.

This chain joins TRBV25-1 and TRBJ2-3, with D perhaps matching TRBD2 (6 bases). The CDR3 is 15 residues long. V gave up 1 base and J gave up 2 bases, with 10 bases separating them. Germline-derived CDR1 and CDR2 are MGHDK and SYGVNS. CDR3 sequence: CASSESGRNTDTQYF. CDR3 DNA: TGTGCCAGCAGTGAATCAGGGAGGAACACAGATACGCAGTATTTT.

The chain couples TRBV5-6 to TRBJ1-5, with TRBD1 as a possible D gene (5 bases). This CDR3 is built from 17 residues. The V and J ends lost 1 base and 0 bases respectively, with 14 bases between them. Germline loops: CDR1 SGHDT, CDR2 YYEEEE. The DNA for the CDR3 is TGTGCCAGCAGCTTGTTGGCGGGGGAGGGTAGCAATCAGCCCCAGCATTTT. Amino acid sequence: CASSLLAGEGSNQPQHF.

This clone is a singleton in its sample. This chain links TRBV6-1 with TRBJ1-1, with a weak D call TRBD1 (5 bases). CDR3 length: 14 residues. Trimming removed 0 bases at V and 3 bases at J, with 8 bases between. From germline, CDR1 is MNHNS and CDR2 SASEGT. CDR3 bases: TGTGCCAGCAGTGAAGCAGGGGAGGACACTGAAGCTTTCTTT. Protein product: CASSEAGEDTEAFF.

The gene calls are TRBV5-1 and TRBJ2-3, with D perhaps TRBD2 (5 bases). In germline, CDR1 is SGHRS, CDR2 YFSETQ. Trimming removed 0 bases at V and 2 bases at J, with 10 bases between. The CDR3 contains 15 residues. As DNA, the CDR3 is TGCGCCAGCAGCTTGGGTGGGAGATCCACAGATACGCAGTATTTT. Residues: CASSLGGRSTDTQYF. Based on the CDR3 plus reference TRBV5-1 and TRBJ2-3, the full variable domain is KAGVTQTPRYLIKTRGQQVTLSCSPISGHRSVSWYQQTPGQGLQFLFEYFSETQRNKGNFPGRFSGRQFSNSRSEMNVSTLELGDSALYLCASSLGGRSTDTQYFGPGTRLTVL.

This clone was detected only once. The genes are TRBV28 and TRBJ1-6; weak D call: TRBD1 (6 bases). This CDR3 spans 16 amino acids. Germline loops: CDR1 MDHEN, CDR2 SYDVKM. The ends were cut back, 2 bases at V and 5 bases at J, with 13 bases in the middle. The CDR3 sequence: CASSLTGGHNNSPLHF. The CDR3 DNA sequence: TGTGCCAGCAGTTTAACCGGGGGGCACAATAATTCACCCCTCCACTTT.

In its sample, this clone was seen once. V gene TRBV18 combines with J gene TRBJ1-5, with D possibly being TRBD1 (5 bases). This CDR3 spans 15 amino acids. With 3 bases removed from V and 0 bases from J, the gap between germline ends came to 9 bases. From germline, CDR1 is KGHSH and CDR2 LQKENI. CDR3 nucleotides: TGTGCCAGCTCACCGGCAGGACATAGCAATCAGCCCCAGCATTTT. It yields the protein CASSPAGHSNQPQHF.

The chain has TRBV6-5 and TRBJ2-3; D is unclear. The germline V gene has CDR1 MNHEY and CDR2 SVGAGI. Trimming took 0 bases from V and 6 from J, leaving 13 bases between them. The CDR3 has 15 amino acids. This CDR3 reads CASSYSAGRGDTQYF. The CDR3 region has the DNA TGTGCCAGCAGTTACTCGGCTGGGCGTGGGGATACGCAGTATTTT.

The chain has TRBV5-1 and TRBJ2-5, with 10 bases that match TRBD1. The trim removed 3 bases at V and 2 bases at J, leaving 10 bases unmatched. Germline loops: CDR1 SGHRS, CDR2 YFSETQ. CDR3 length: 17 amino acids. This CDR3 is CASSSGTGVLRQETQYF. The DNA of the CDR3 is TGCGCCAGCAGCTCCGGGACAGGGGTCTTGAGGCAAGAGACCCAGTACTTC.

The CDR3 protein is CASRRTGDGYTF. CDR3 nucleotides: TGTGCCAGCAGAAGGACAGGGGATGGCTACACCTTC. The chain carries TRBV28 and TRBJ1-2; 9 nucleotides agree with TRBD1. V lost 6 bases to trimming and J lost 6 bases; unmatched junction nucleotides: 2. CDR1 is MDHEN, CDR2 SYDVKM, per germline. The CDR3 covers 12 residues.

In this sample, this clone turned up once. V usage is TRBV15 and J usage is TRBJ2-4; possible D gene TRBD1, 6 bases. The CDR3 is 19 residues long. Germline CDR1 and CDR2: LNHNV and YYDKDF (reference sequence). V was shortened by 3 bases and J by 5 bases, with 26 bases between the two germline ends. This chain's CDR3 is CATSSPSLWFGDIQNIQYF. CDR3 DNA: TGTGCCACCAGCAGCCCCTCGCTTTGGTTCGGGGACATACAAAACATTCAGTACTTC.

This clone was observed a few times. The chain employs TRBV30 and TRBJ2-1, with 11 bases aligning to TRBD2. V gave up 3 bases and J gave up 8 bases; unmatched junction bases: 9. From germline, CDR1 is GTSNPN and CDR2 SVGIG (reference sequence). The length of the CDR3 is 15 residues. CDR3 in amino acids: CAWSTLAGEPYEQFF. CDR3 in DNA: TGTGCCTGGAGCACACTAGCGGGAGAACCCTATGAGCAGTTCTTC.

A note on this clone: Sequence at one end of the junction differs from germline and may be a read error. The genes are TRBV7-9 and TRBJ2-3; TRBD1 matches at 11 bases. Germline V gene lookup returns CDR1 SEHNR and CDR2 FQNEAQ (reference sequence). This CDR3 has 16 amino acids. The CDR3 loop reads CSSSVRDRGRTDTQYF. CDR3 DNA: TGTTCCAGCAGCGTAAGGGACAGGGGGAGGACAGATACGCAGTATTTT.

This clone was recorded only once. In DNA, the CDR3 is TGTGCCAGCAGTTACTCGCCAGGGGGTTTTACAGATACGCAGTATTTT. This codes for CASSYSPGGFTDTQYF. The rearrangement links TRBV6-5 to TRBJ2-3; 7 nucleotides line up with TRBD1. The CDR3 length is 16 residues. Germline V gives CDR1 MNHEY, CDR2 SVGAGI. The V gene end was trimmed by 0 bases and the J gene end by 3 bases; junction bases not matched to a gene: 6.

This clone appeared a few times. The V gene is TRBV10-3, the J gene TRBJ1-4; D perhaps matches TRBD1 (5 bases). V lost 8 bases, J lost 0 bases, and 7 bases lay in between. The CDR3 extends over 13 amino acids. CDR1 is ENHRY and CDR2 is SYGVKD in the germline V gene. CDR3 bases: TGTGCCATCGGGGGGACAACTAATGAAAAACTGTTTTTT. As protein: CAIGGTTNEKLFF.

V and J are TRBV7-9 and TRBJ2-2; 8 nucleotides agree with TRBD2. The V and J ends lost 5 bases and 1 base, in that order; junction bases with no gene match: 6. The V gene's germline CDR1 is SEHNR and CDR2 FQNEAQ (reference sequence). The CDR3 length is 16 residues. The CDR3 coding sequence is TGTGCCAGCAGCCCTTCGACTAGCGAGAACACCGGGGAGCTGTTTTTT. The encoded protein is CASSPSTSENTGELFF.

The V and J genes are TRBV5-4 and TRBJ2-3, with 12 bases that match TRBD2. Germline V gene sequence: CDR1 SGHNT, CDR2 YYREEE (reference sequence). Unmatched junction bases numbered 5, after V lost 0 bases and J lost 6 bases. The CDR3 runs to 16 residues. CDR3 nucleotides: TGTGCCAGCAGCTTGGGACTAGCGGGAGTTAGGGATACGCAGTATTTT. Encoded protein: CASSLGLAGVRDTQYF. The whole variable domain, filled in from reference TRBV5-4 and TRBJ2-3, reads ETGVTQSPTHLIKTRGQQVTLRCSSQSGHNTVSWYQQALGQGPQFIFQYYREEENGRGNFPPRFSGLQFPNYSSELNVNALELDDSALYLCASSLGLAGVRDTQYFGPGTRLTVL.

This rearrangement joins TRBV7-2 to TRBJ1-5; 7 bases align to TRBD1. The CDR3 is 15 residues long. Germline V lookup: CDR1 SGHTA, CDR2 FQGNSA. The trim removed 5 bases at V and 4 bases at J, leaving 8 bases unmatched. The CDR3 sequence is CASSLDRAGNQPQHF. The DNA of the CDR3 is TGTGCCAGCAGCCTTGACAGGGCAGGAAATCAGCCCCAGCATTTT. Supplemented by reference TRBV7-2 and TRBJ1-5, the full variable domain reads GAGVSQSPSNKVTEKGKDVELRCDPISGHTALYWYRQSLGQGLEFLIYFQGNSAPDKSGLPSDRFSAERTGGSVSTLTIQRTQQEDSAVYLCASSLDRAGNQPQHFGDGTRLSIL.

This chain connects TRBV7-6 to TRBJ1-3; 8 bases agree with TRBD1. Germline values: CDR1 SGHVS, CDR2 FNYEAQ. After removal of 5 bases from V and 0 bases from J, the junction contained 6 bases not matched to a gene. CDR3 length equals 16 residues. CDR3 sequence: CASSDPTGDSGNTIYF. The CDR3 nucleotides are TGTGCCAGCAGCGATCCGACAGGGGACTCTGGAAACACCATATATTTT.

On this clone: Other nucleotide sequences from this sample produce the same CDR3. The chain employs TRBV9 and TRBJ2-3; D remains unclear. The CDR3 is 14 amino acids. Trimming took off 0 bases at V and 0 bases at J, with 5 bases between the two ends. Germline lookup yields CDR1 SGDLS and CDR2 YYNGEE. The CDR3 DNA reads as TGTGCCAGCAGCGTAGCCCCTAGCACAGATACGCAGTATTTT. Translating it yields CASSVAPSTDTQYF.

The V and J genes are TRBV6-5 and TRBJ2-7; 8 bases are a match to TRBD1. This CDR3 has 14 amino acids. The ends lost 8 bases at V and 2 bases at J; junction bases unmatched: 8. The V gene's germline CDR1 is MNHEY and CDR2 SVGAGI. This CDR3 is CASAFDRGTYEQYF. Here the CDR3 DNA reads TGTGCCAGCGCGTTCGACAGGGGAACCTACGAGCAGTACTTC.

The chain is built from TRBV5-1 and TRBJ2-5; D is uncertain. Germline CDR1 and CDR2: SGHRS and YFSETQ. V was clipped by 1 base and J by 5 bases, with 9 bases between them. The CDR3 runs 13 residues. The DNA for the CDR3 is TGCGCCAGCAGCTTGAGCTCGCGGGAGACCCAGTACTTC. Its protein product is CASSLSSRETQYF.

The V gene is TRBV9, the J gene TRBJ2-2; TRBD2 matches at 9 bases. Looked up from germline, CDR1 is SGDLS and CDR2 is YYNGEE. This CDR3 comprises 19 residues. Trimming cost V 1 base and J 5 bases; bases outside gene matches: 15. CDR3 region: CASSVPTRTSARSTGELFF. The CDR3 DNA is TGTGCCAGCAGCGTACCCACACGGACTAGCGCCAGGTCGACCGGGGAGCTGTTTTTT.

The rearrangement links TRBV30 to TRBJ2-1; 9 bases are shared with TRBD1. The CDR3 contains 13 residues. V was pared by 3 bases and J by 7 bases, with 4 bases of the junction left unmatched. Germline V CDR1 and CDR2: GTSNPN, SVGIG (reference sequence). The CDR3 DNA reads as TGTGCCTGGAGCCGCGGGACAGGGAATGAGCAGTTCTTC. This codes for CAWSRGTGNEQFF.